This TCR beta chain was found in a study of cytomegalovirus exposure and HLA in healthy donors. Study at large: Early on, a data release was issued that held roughly 84 million unique TCRs from HLA-typed donors. Notes on the study in general: Reportedly, TCR beta sequences accurately predicted HLA-A and HLA-B alleles in most subjects.

Concerning this clone: Its target is not known.

Among the donors, all were healthy bone marrow donors. PCR involved 60 Vbeta and 13 Jbeta primers. Only in-frame clones appear in the TCRdb table, and some are missing; sequencing was by immunoSEQ multiplex PCR. The data contain roughly 120,000 clones, 81% of them singletons. Sequenced: PBMCs. The TCR originated in a woman in her thirties in good health and CMV-seronegative.

The CDR3 DNA sequence: TGTGCCAGCAGCGCGGCCGGGGATCCTGGAAACACCATATATTTT. Its protein product is CASSAAGDPGNTIYF. The rearrangement joins TRBV6-5 to TRBJ1-3, with D hard to call. Germline V gene sequence: CDR1 MNHEY, CDR2 SVGAGI. The CDR3 contains 15 residues. Trimming left V 6 bases short and J 2 bases short, with 14 bases between.